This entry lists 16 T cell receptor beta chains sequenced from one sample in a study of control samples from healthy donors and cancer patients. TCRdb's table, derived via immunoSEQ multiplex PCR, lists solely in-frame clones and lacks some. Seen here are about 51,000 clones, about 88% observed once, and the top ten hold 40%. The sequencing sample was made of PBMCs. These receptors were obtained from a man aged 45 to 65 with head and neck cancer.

CDR3 nucleotide sequence: TGCGCCAGCAGCCAAGGGGTCCTAGCGGGAGCTCATGAGCAGTTCTTC. Translating gives CASSQGVLAGAHEQFF. This rearrangement joins TRBV4-1 to TRBJ2-1; 10 bases match TRBD2. Trimming cost V 1 base and J 8 bases; bases outside gene matches: 8. This CDR3 contains 16 residues. The germline V gene has CDR1 MGHRA and CDR2 YSYEKL.

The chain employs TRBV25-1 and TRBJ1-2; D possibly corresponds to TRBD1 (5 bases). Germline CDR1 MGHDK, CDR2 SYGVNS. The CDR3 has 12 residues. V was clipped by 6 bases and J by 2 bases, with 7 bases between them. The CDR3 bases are TGTGCCAGCAGCGGGGGGAACTATGGCTACACCTTC. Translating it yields CASSGGNYGYTF.

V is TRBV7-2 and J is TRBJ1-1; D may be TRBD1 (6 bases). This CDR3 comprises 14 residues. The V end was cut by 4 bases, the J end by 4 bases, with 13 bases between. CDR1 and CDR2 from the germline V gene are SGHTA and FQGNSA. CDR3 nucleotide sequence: TGTGCCAGCAGCTCCTACAGGGTGTTCACTGAAGCTTTCTTT. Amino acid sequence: CASSSYRVFTEAFF.

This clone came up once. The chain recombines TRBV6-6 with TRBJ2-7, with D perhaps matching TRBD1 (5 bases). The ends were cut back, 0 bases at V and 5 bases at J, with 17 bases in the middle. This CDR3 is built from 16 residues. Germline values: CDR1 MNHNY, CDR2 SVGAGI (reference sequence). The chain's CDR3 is CASSYSLVRDSHEQYF. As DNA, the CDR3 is TGTGCCAGCAGTTACTCGTTGGTACGAGACAGCCACGAGCAGTACTTC.

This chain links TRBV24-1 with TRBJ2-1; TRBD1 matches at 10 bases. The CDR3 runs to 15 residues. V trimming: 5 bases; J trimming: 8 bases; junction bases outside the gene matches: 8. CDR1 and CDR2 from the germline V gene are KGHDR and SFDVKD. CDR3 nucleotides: TGTGCCACCAGTGTCTCGGGACAGGGGAGCGATGAGCAGTTCTTC. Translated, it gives CATSVSGQGSDEQFF.

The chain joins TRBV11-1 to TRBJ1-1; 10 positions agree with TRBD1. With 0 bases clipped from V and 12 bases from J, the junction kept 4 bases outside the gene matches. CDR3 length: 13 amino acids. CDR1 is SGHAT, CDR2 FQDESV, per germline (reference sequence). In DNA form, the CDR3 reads TGTGCCAGCAGCTTAGCGACGGGACAGGGGACTTTCTTT. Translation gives CASSLATGQGTFF.

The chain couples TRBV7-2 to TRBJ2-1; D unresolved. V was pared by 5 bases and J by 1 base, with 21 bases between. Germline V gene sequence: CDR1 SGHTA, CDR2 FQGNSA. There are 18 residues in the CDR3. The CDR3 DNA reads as TGTGCCAGCAGCGCCGGACCCCCCACGTTGAGGTCCTACAATGAGCAGTTCTTC. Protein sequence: CASSAGPPTLRSYNEQFF.

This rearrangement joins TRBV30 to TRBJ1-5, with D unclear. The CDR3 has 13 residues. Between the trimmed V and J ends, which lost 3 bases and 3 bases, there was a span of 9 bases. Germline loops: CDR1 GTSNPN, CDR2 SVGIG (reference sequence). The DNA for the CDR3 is TGTGCCTGGAGATACGGGGACAATCAGCCCCAGCATTTT. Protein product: CAWRYGDNQPQHF. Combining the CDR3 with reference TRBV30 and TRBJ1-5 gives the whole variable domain SQTIHQWPATLVQPVGSPLSLECTVEGTSNPNLYWYRQAAGRGLQLLFYSVGIGQISSEVPQNLSASRPQDRQFILSSKKLLLSDSGFYLCAWRYGDNQPQHFGDGTRLSIL.

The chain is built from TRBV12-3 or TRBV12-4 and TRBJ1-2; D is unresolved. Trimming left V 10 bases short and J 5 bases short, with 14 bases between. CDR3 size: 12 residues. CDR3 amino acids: CAILGRPYGYTF. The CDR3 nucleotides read TGTGCCATTCTGGGCAGGCCTTATGGCTACACCTTC.

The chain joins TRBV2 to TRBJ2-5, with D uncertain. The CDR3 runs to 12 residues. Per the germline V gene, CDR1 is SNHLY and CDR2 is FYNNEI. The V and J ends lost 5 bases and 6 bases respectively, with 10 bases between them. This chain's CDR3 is CASSLDPQTQYF. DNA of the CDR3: TGTGCCAGCAGTCTAGATCCGCAGACCCAGTACTTC. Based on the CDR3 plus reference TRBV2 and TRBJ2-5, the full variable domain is EPEVTQTPSHQVTQMGQEVILRCVPISNHLYFYWYRQILGQKVEFLVSFYNNEISEKSEIFDDQFSVERPDGSNFTLKIRSTKLEDSAMYFCASSLDPQTQYFGPGTRLLVL.

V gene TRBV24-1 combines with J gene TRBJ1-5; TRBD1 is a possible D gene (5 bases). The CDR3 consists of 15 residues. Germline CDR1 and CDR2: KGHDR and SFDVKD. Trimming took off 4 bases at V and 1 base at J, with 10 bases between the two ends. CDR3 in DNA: TGTGCCACCAGTGAAGGTGGGGCCAGCAATCAGCCCCAGCATTTT. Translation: CATSEGGASNQPQHF.

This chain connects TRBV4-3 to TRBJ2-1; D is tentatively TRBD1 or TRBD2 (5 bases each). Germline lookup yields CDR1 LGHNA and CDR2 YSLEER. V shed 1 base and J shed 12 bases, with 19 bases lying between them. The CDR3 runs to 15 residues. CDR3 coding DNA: TGCGCCAGCAGCCAAGGTGGATCTGGGGGTCGGGGGCAGTTCTTC. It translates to CASSQGGSGGRGQFF.

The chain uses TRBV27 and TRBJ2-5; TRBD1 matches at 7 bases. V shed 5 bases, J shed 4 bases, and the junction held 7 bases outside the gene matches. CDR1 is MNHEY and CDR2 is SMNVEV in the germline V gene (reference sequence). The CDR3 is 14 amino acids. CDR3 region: CASSPWDRGETQYF. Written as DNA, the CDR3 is TGTGCCAGCAGTCCCTGGGACAGAGGAGAGACCCAGTACTTC.

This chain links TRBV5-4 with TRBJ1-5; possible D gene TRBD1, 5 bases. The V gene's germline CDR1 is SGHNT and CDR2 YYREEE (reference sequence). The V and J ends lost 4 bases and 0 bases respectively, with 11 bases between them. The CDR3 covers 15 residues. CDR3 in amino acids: CASSAGTDSNQPQHF. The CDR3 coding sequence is TGTGCCAGCAGCGCTGGGACGGATAGCAATCAGCCCCAGCATTTT.

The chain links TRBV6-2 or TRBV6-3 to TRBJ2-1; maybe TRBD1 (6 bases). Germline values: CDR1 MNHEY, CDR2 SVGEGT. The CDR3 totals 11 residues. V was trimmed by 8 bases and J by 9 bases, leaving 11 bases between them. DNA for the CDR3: TGTGCCAGCGGCCTAGGGGGTGAGCAGTTCTTC. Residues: CASGLGGEQFF.

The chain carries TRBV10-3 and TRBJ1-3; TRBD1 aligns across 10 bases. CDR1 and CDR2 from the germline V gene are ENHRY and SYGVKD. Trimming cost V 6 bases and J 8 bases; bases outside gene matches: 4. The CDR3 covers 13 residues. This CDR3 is CAIRTGGSDTIYF. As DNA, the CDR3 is TGTGCCATCAGGACAGGGGGCTCGGACACCATATATTTT.